In its sample, the clone carrying this TCR beta chain was seen many times. Its antigen is not known. Researchers made TCR beta libraries by using iRepertoire HTBI primers and running Arm-PCR on CDR3 regions. TCRdb passed the multiplex PCR reads through MiXCR, listing each CDR3 protein once. The data show 300,000 to 400,000 distinct CDR3 sequences, about a sixth seen once. This entry comes from a study of regulatory T cells in long-lasting Graves disease. General study results and limits: Study of thyroid tissue was not done, with only peripheral blood studied.

The CDR3 spans 14 residues. Trimming removed 4 bases at V and 2 bases at J, with 10 bases between. Germline values: CDR1 SGDLS, CDR2 YYNGEE. As for time point: newly diagnosed GD, antithyroid drugs for less than 3 months. The TCR library used RNA extracted from PBMCs. This TCR was sampled from a female donor with Graves disease. V is TRBV9 and J is TRBJ1-3; D gene uncertain. The starting material was peripheral blood mononuclear cells (PBMCs), obtained at new diagnosis, from a patient treated with antithyroid drugs. The CDR3 DNA reads as TGTGCCAGCAGCCAAGACCAAACTGGAAACACCATATATTTT. This gives the protein CASSQDQTGNTIYF. Combining the CDR3 with reference TRBV9 and TRBJ1-3 gives the whole variable domain DSGVTQTPKHLITATGQRVTLRCSPRSGDLSVYWYQQSLDQGLQFLIQYYNGEERAKGNILERFSAQQFPDLHSELNLSSLELGDSALYFCASSQDQTGNTIYFGEGSWLTVV.